This T cell receptor beta chain was identified during a study of T cell responses to AZD1222 COVID-19 vaccine. Details on this clone: No antigen is known for it.

Study results and caveats: The study found vaccine-associated CD4 TCRs spanning spike, dominant at 160-218 and 743-854. Reports indicate that nearly half of spike-specific TCRs are directed at unmutated variant regions.

There are 14 residues in the CDR3. Per germline, CDR1 SGHVS and CDR2 FNYEAQ. The V end was cut by 4 bases, the J end by 6 bases, with 15 bases between. Profiled with immunoSEQ multiplex PCR; TCRdb holds only in-frame clones, not every one. The sample yields 100,000 to 130,000 clones, roughly 86% seen once. Sequenced here: peripheral blood, sampled on day 0 of AZD1222 vaccination. The V call is TRBV7-6, the J call TRBJ1-1, with D possibly being TRBD1 (6 bases). The sequence was obtained from an adult in good health. In DNA, the CDR3 is TGTGCCAGCAGCTCGTACGGTGGGACATCTGAAGCTTTCTTT. Protein: CASSSYGGTSEAFF.